This T cell receptor (beta chain) emerged from a study of patients and donors after allogeneic stem cell transplantation. TCRdb reprocessed the RT-PCR reads with MiXCR, giving one entry per CDR3 protein. Of some 960,000 distinct CDR3 sequences in the sample, more than 15% are singletons; the top ten hold 6%. This clonotype appeared a few times. Trimming cost V 4 bases and J 3 bases; bases outside gene matches: 6. Germline V gives CDR1 SGHTA, CDR2 FQGNSA. The CDR3 runs to 15 residues. The TCR was taken from a human donor who was either an allogeneic HSCT recipient or a stem cell or donor lymphocyte infusion donor (not recorded which). It is not recorded whose cells these are; they may come from a transplant donor. Sequenced: blood, either unsorted or a sorted T cell fraction (not recorded which). V gene TRBV7-2 combines with J gene TRBJ2-3; 8 nucleotides line up with TRBD2. DNA for the CDR3: TGTGCCAGCAGCTACCGGGGGGGTCCAACAGATACGCAGTATTTT. This gives the protein CASSYRGGPTDTQYF.